The 29 T cell receptor beta chains presented below share a single source sample, sequenced in a study of brain T cells in children with intractable seizures. Time point: blood from clinic visit 5 months post-surgery; TSC patient then seizure free. Produced via immunoSEQ multiplex PCR; TCRdb's table is partial and in-frame only. Found here are 300,000 to 400,000 clones, over 90% of them singletons; the top ten hold 5% to 7%. This specimen consisted of peripheral blood, obtained more than 4 months after surgery. The receptors were sampled from a boy under two years old with tuberous sclerosis and intractable seizures.

The V gene is TRBV3-1 (or the pseudogene TRBV3-2), the J gene TRBJ2-3; 10 bases line up with TRBD2. There are 15 residues in the CDR3. The V and J ends lost 5 bases and 1 base, in that order; junction bases with no gene match: 3. Germline CDR1 and CDR2: LGHDT and YNNKEL (reference sequence). As DNA, the CDR3 is TGTGCCAGCAGCTACGGGACTAGCGGCACAGATACGCAGTATTTT. As protein: CASSYGTSGTDTQYF.

The chain couples TRBV30 to TRBJ2-1; 8 nucleotides match TRBD2. This CDR3 has 15 amino acids. The V gene's germline CDR1 is GTSNPN and CDR2 SVGIG (reference sequence). The J segment lost 3 bases and the V segment lost 0 bases, leaving 4 bases of the junction unmatched. This CDR3 reads CAWSVGGGIYNEQFF. Here the CDR3 DNA reads TGTGCCTGGAGTGTCGGCGGGGGGATCTACAATGAGCAGTTCTTC.

The V gene is TRBV4-2, the J gene TRBJ2-7, with 10 positions matching TRBD1. V lost 4 bases to trimming and J lost 6 bases; unmatched junction nucleotides: 9. The CDR3 has 15 residues. Germline V CDR1 and CDR2: LGHNA, YNFKEQ. CDR3: CASSRTGTGDREQYF. The CDR3 DNA is TGTGCCAGCAGCCGAACCGGGACAGGGGATCGCGAGCAGTACTTC.

This clone has only one observation. J is TRBJ1-1 and V is TRBV19; no clear D. Trimming left V 2 bases short and J 9 bases short, with 10 bases between. In germline, CDR1 is LNHDA, CDR2 SQIVND (reference sequence). CDR3 length: 12 amino acids. The CDR3 DNA is TGTGCCAGTAGTATACCCTCCCTCCAAGCTTTCTTT. Its translation is CASSIPSLQAFF.

Only a few counts were recorded for this clone. The chain couples TRBV20-1 to TRBJ2-7, with D uncertain. The V and J ends lost 4 bases and 4 bases respectively, with 8 bases between them. CDR1 and CDR2 (germline): DFQATT, SNEGSKA (reference sequence). This CDR3 contains 11 residues. The chain's CDR3 is CSATDGYEQYF. The CDR3 region has the DNA TGCAGTGCTACAGACGGTTACGAGCAGTACTTC.

The chain employs TRBV29-1 and TRBJ2-5; 9 positions match TRBD1. This CDR3 comprises 14 residues. Germline V gives CDR1 SQVTM, CDR2 ANQGSEA. V trimming: 3 bases; J trimming: 4 bases; junction bases outside the gene matches: 6. CDR3 loop: CSVDGPTGGETQYF. The CDR3, as DNA: TGCAGCGTTGATGGTCCGACAGGGGGAGAGACCCAGTACTTC.

The chain combines TRBV28 with TRBJ2-7; D is possibly TRBD1 (6 bases). CDR3 length: 18 residues. Germline V gives CDR1 MDHEN, CDR2 SYDVKM. Deletions cut 5 bases from V and 5 bases from J, with 28 bases between. CDR3 loop: CASSPMGRRPGQLDEQYF. CDR3 DNA sequence: TGTGCCAGCAGTCCTATGGGTAGACGGCCGGGACAATTGGACGAGCAGTACTTC.

Relative to its sample, this clone is medium-sized. The same CDR3 arises from other DNA sequences in this sample as well. V is TRBV6-5 and J is TRBJ1-1, with D unresolved. V was trimmed by 0 bases and J by 1 base, leaving 6 bases between them. This CDR3 is built from 14 residues. CDR1 is MNHEY, CDR2 SVGAGI, per germline. CDR3 sequence: CASSYSGENTEAFF. CDR3 sequence (DNA): TGTGCCAGCAGTTACTCGGGAGAGAACACTGAAGCTTTCTTT.

The chain uses TRBV3-1 (or the pseudogene TRBV3-2) and TRBJ1-2; D ambiguous. The V and J ends lost 0 bases and 4 bases respectively, with 12 bases between them. The CDR3 is 15 residues long. Germline V gene lookup returns CDR1 LGHDT and CDR2 YNNKEL (reference sequence). The CDR3 sequence: CASSQEFPSLYGYTF. For the CDR3, the DNA is TGTGCCAGCAGCCAAGAATTCCCAAGCCTCTATGGCTACACCTTC.

V usage is TRBV13 and J usage is TRBJ2-1, with a weak D call TRBD2 (6 bases). V lost 0 bases and J 6 bases, leaving 9 bases between the germline ends. The CDR3 has 14 residues. From germline, CDR1 is PRHDT and CDR2 FYEKMQ (reference sequence). CDR3 in DNA: TGTGCCAGCAGCTTAGGCGGGAGACGCAATGAGCAGTTCTTC. Residues: CASSLGGRRNEQFF.

This clone appeared once. V gene TRBV19 combines with J gene TRBJ2-1; D is possibly TRBD2 (5 bases). Trimming took off 3 bases at V and 0 bases at J, with 9 bases between the two ends. The CDR3 runs to 15 residues. Germline assignment: CDR1 LNHDA and CDR2 SQIVND (reference sequence). The CDR3 coding sequence is TGTGCCAGTAGTATTCGAGCGGCCTCCTACAATGAGCAGTTCTTC. The encoded protein is CASSIRAASYNEQFF.

This chain uses TRBV7-2 with TRBJ2-7; 8 positions match TRBD1. J was trimmed by 5 bases and V by 3 bases; bases with no gene match: 6. This CDR3 region has 14 residues. In germline, CDR1 is SGHTA, CDR2 FQGNSA. The CDR3 reads CASSFAGGVDEQYF. The CDR3 bases are TGTGCCAGCAGCTTTGCAGGGGGCGTCGACGAGCAGTACTTC.

Details on this clone: The same CDR3 also results from other DNA sequences found in this sample. This sequence joins TRBV4-1 and TRBJ1-1, with D uncertain. Germline V gene sequence: CDR1 MGHRA, CDR2 YSYEKL. Trimming pared 1 base from V and 5 bases from J, leaving 5 bases between. The CDR3 covers 12 residues. CDR3 residues: CASSQGTTEAFF. CDR3 DNA sequence: TGCGCCAGCAGCCAAGGAACGACTGAAGCTTTCTTT.

This chain links TRBV7-9 with TRBJ2-7; maybe TRBD1 (6 bases). The germline V gene has CDR1 SEHNR and CDR2 FQNEAQ (reference sequence). With 1 base removed from V and 5 bases from J, the gap between germline ends came to 15 bases. This CDR3 region has 15 residues. CDR3 nucleotide sequence: TGTGCCAGCAGCTTAGTGGGGGCCGTCGGGGACGAGCAGTACTTC. Its translation: CASSLVGAVGDEQYF.

The J gene is TRBJ2-7, the V gene TRBV9, with D possibly TRBD2 on 5 matching bases. From germline, CDR1 is SGDLS and CDR2 YYNGEE. The length of the CDR3 is 16 residues. V was pared by 1 base and J by 0 bases, with 14 bases between. The DNA for the CDR3 is TGTGCCAGCAGCGTACTCCCTGACGGGGACTCCTACGAGCAGTACTTC. Protein: CASSVLPDGDSYEQYF.

The chain couples TRBV5-6 to TRBJ2-1; TRBD2 agrees at 7 bases. The length of the CDR3 is 16 residues. V was clipped by 0 bases and J by 8 bases; unmatched bases: 11. Germline V CDR1 and CDR2: SGHDT, YYEEEE. The CDR3 sequence: CASSLVRRGRFDEQFF. The CDR3 DNA follows: TGTGCCAGCAGCTTGGTGAGGCGGGGGAGGTTCGATGAGCAGTTCTTC.

This sequence joins TRBV6-6 and TRBJ1-1; D is perhaps TRBD1 (5 bases). CDR1 MNHNY and CDR2 SVGAGI come from the germline V gene (reference sequence). The CDR3 contains 15 residues. With 5 bases removed from V and 4 bases from J, the gap between germline ends came to 17 bases. In DNA, the CDR3 is TGTGCCAGCAGTCCCCCTTGGGGGGTACTCACTGAAGCTTTCTTT. Its translation: CASSPPWGVLTEAFF.

This chain joins TRBV3-1 (or the pseudogene TRBV3-2) and TRBJ1-5, with D tentatively TRBD1 (5 bases). Per the germline V gene, CDR1 is LGHDT and CDR2 is YNNKEL (reference sequence). V shed 1 base and J shed 6 bases, with 7 bases lying between them. This CDR3 spans 13 amino acids. The CDR3 bases are TGTGCCAGCAGCCAAGTCGGGGGTCAGCCCCAGCATTTT. This encodes CASSQVGGQPQHF.

This clone came up once. The CDR3 protein is CASREGANTAGYTF. The CDR3 DNA reads as TGTGCCAGCAGGGAGGGGGCTAACACTGCCGGCTACACCTTC. This chain connects TRBV27 to TRBJ1-2, with 7 positions matching TRBD1. Germline CDR1 and CDR2: MNHEY and SMNVEV (reference sequence). The CDR3 contains 14 residues. Trimming removed 6 bases from V and 8 bases from J; junction bases left unmatched: 12.

The rearrangement joins TRBV29-1 to TRBJ2-1; D is unresolved. Germline loops: CDR1 SQVTM, CDR2 ANQGSEA. The CDR3 loop spans 14 amino acids. The ends were cut back, 2 bases at V and 0 bases at J, with 8 bases in the middle. The CDR3 DNA sequence: TGCAGCGTTGAACTAGAGAGCTCCTACAATGAGCAGTTCTTC. As protein: CSVELESSYNEQFF.

This chain joins TRBV13 and TRBJ1-5; D unclear. Germline CDR1 PRHDT, CDR2 FYEKMQ (reference sequence). The CDR3 spans 13 residues. Between the trimmed V and J ends, which lost 1 base and 4 bases, there was a span of 5 bases. CDR3 bases: TGTGCCAGCAGCTTAGCAAGAAATCAGCCCCAGCATTTT. Its protein product is CASSLARNQPQHF.

The chain employs TRBV14 and TRBJ2-3; D gene unclear. This CDR3 is 15 amino acids long. Germline lookup yields CDR1 SGHDN and CDR2 FVKESK. The V end was cut by 0 bases, the J end by 4 bases, with 11 bases between. The CDR3 is CASSQDFTPADTQYF. Written as DNA, the CDR3 is TGTGCCAGCAGCCAAGATTTTACACCTGCAGATACGCAGTATTTT.

The chain has TRBV7-9 and TRBJ1-2, with D perhaps matching TRBD1 (6 bases). CDR3 length: 15 amino acids. In germline, CDR1 is SEHNR, CDR2 FQNEAQ (reference sequence). V lost 1 base and J lost 4, with 13 bases in between. The CDR3 nucleotides are TGTGCCAGCAGCTTAGTAGGAGGGGGAGGCTATGGCTACACCTTC. This translates into CASSLVGGGGYGYTF.

The chain uses TRBV18 and TRBJ2-1; 7 positions agree with TRBD2. The CDR3 loop spans 14 amino acids. Germline V CDR1 and CDR2: KGHSH, LQKENI. V shed 3 bases and J 7 bases; nucleotides not matched to a gene: 6. The CDR3 region has the DNA TGTGCCAGCTCACCTCCGGCGGGAGTTAATGAGCAGTTCTTC. Its translation: CASSPPAGVNEQFF.

V gene TRBV6-6 combines with J gene TRBJ2-5; maybe TRBD2 (6 bases). The ends were cut back, 2 bases at V and 2 bases at J, with 15 bases in the middle. Germline CDR1 MNHNY, CDR2 SVGAGI (reference sequence). CDR3 length equals 16 residues. The CDR3 spells CASSYGVAARQETQYF. In nucleotides, the CDR3 is TGTGCCAGCAGTTACGGGGTAGCGGCGAGACAAGAGACCCAGTACTTC.

The V and J genes are TRBV19 and TRBJ2-3; D possibly corresponds to TRBD2 (6 bases). V was cut by 2 bases and J by 4 bases, with 10 bases left in between. CDR1 is LNHDA, CDR2 SQIVND, per germline (reference sequence). The CDR3 totals 14 residues. The CDR3 protein is CASSISSSADTQYF. CDR3 DNA sequence: TGTGCCAGTAGTATATCGTCTAGCGCAGATACGCAGTATTTT.

The chain has TRBV9 and TRBJ2-2, with TRBD1 matching 7 bases. Germline CDR1 and CDR2: SGDLS and YYNGEE. V lost 1 base and J lost 5; bases outside the gene matches: 8. CDR3 length: 16 amino acids. In DNA form, the CDR3 reads TGTGCCAGCAGCGTAAGTGTAGTGACAGGGACCGGGGAGCTGTTTTTT. Protein product: CASSVSVVTGTGELFF.

This chain uses TRBV2 with TRBJ1-3, with D perhaps TRBD1 (6 bases). Trimming left V 10 bases short and J 2 bases short, with 9 bases between. CDR3 length equals 12 residues. The V gene's germline CDR1 is SNHLY and CDR2 FYNNEI. The CDR3 sequence: CATRGPGNTIYF. The CDR3 nucleotides read TGTGCCACCAGGGGTCCTGGAAACACCATATATTTT.

The chain recombines TRBV6-5 with TRBJ2-7; the D call may be TRBD1 or TRBD2 (5 bases each). Trimming left V 2 bases short and J 2 bases short, with 13 bases between. The CDR3 has 15 residues. Germline values: CDR1 MNHEY, CDR2 SVGAGI. The CDR3 here is CASSYGLEGAYEQYF. The CDR3 nucleotides are TGTGCCAGCAGTTACGGACTGGAAGGGGCCTACGAGCAGTACTTC.